This TCR beta chain derives from a study of breast tumors, draining lymph nodes, adjacent tissues. Study results and limitations: Tumor repertoires ranked between lymph nodes and nontumor tissue in diversity, with V and J gene preferences.

This CDR3 region has 16 residues. Germline V gene sequence: CDR1 SGDLS, CDR2 YYNGEE. V lost 0 bases and J 4 bases, leaving 13 bases between the germline ends. This clonotype was recorded at least ten times. What it recognizes is unknown. TCRdb reanalysed the multiplex PCR reads using MiXCR and keeps one entry per CDR3 protein. The sample records 14,000 to 15,000 distinct CDR3 sequences, around 47% being singletons. Sequencing was performed on tumor-adjacent breast tissue. The chain joins TRBV9 to TRBJ2-2, with D possibly TRBD2 on 7 matching bases. This TCR was recovered from a female donor with breast cancer. Some clones in this sample may be carry-over from other donors' samples. In DNA, the CDR3 is TGTGCCAGCAGCGTAGTGGGGGGGGCCTCCACCGGGGAGCTGTTTTTT. Its translation: CASSVVGGASTGELFF.